This T cell receptor (beta chain) was profiled in a study of cytomegalovirus exposure and HLA in healthy donors. Study-wide results and caveats: For most TCR beta V segments, an earlier analysis put the productive rate at about 87% or about 30% of the time.

The length of the CDR3 is 15 residues. Germline CDR1 is SGHRS and CDR2 is YFSETQ. Trimming left V 4 bases short and J 5 bases short, with 18 bases between. About this clone: Its antigen is not known.

Primers for the PCR totalled 60 Vbeta and 13 Jbeta. Clones were read by immunoSEQ multiplex PCR, and TCRdb kept only the in-frame ones, dropping some. The sample consists of fewer than 95,000 clones, roughly 79% of them appearing once. The sequence came from a man aged 30 to 45 in good health and CMV-seronegative. The genes are TRBV5-1 and TRBJ2-5; tentatively, D is TRBD2 (6 bases). The specimen was PBMCs. The CDR3 here is CASSPGWDSVETQYF. The CDR3, as DNA: TGCGCCAGCAGCCCCGGTTGGGACTCCGTTGAGACCCAGTACTTC.